One sample yielded the 5 T cell receptor beta chains listed below, sequenced in a study of T cells in Graves' hyperthyroidism and ophthalmopathy. Template material for amplifying TCR beta CDR3 regions consisted of RNA transcripts. A set of HTBI primers served as the primers for a first-round RT-PCR of the TCR CDR3. Using its own MiXCR run on the multiplex PCR reads, TCRdb lists one record per CDR3 protein. The profile shows roughly 570,000 distinct CDR3 sequences, approximately 44% of them singletons. The sequencing sample was made of peripheral blood or thyroid tissue (not recorded which). The receptor set was obtained from a woman aged 18-29 years with Graves' hyperthyroidism.

With regard to this clonotype: A read error may be the cause here, since a much bigger clone is one base away. The chain is built from TRBV6-5 and TRBJ2-7; 7 bases map to TRBD1. The CDR3 has 14 amino acids. CDR1 is MNHEY and CDR2 is SVGAGI in the germline V gene. CDR3 residues: CASGYFDRVHEQYF. The CDR3 nucleotides are TGTGCCAGCGGTTACTTTGACAGGGTCCACGAGCAGTACTTC.

A few counts support this clonotype. The chain uses TRBV20-1 and TRBJ2-3; 11 bases align to TRBD2. The CDR3 has 15 amino acids. J was trimmed by 2 bases and V by 3 bases; bases with no gene match: 4. CDR1 is DFQATT, CDR2 SNEGSKA, per germline (reference sequence). For the CDR3, the DNA is TGCAGTGCTAGGGGGACTAGCGGATACACAGATACGCAGTATTTT. Its translation: CSARGTSGYTDTQYF.

As regards this clonotype: At one of its ends the junction is not consistent with the germline gene, which may arise from a read error. In nucleotides, the CDR3 is TGCGCCAGCAGCCAAGAAAGGGTGGATGAAAAACTGTTTTTT. This sequence encodes CASSQERVDEKLFF. J is TRBJ1-4 and V is TRBV7-2, with no clear D. The germline CDR1 and CDR2 sequences are SGHTA and FQGNSA. The CDR3 is 14 residues long.

CDR3 sequence (DNA): TGTGCCAGCAGCATCGGGACCGTAGGCTATGGCTACACCTTC. Translation gives CASSIGTVGYGYTF. The rearrangement links TRBV9 to TRBJ1-2; possible D gene TRBD1, 5 bases. The CDR3 is made up of 14 amino acids. Germline V gives CDR1 SGDLS, CDR2 YYNGEE. Trimming stripped 4 bases from V and 4 bases from J, with 14 bases between.

This clonotype is a singleton in its sample. A read error may be the cause here, since a much bigger clone is one base away. This rearrangement joins TRBV9 to TRBJ2-7; 8 nucleotides match TRBD2. Germline V gives CDR1 SGDLS, CDR2 YYNGEE. V shed 4 bases, J shed 7 bases, and the junction held 10 bases outside the gene matches. The CDR3 contains 14 residues. In DNA, the CDR3 is TGTGCCAGCAGCATCAGACTAGCGAGGGATGAGCAGTACTTC. Translated, it gives CASSIRLARDEQYF.